The 5 T cell receptor beta chains reported below all come from one sample, sequenced in a study of OX40 agonist ivuxolimab in advanced cancers. TCRdb's table, derived via immunoSEQ multiplex PCR, lists solely in-frame clones and lacks some. The sample consists of some 140,000 clones, over 75% of them appearing once. The sequenced sample was CD4+ or CD8+ T cells sorted from blood, obtained in a trial of the OX40 agonist ivuxolimab. The receptor set was obtained from an adult with an advanced solid tumor such as melanoma, head and neck, liver or kidney cancer.

The rearrangement joins TRBV5-4 to TRBJ2-1; 8 positions match TRBD2. The CDR3 totals 15 residues. From germline, CDR1 is SGHNT and CDR2 YYREEE (reference sequence). Germline trimming cut 0 bases from V and 5 bases from J; bases unmatched to any gene: 4. CDR3 DNA: TGTGCCAGCAGCTTGGCAGGACTAGCTAACAATGAGCAGTTCTTC. Translating gives CASSLAGLANNEQFF.

The chain links TRBV28 to TRBJ2-1, with TRBD2 matching over 9 bases. The germline gives CDR1 MDHEN, CDR2 SYDVKM. V lost 4 bases and J lost 8; bases outside the gene matches: 15. The CDR3 is 17 amino acids. The DNA for the CDR3 is TGTGCCAGCAGTTCTCTCTATAAAGCGGGAGGTCGAGATGAGCAGTTCTTC. As protein: CASSSLYKAGGRDEQFF.

The chain carries TRBV7-2 and TRBJ1-2, with TRBD1 matching over 9 bases. Germline CDR1 and CDR2: SGHTA and FQGNSA. The CDR3 extends over 16 amino acids. The V gene end was trimmed by 5 bases and the J gene end by 4 bases; junction bases not matched to a gene: 11. The CDR3 is CASSLTQGASGYGYTF. CDR3 DNA sequence: TGTGCCAGCAGCCTAACACAGGGGGCGTCAGGCTATGGCTACACCTTC.

This chain joins TRBV7-8 and TRBJ1-1, with D perhaps matching TRBD1 (5 bases). Germline values: CDR1 SGHVS, CDR2 FQNEAQ. Trimming removed 2 bases from V and 0 bases from J, with 13 bases in between. The CDR3 extends over 16 amino acids. The CDR3 DNA reads TGTGCCAGCAGCTTAAATTCGGGGCCGCTGAACACTGAAGCTTTCTTT. Its protein product is CASSLNSGPLNTEAFF. Full variable domain (outside the CDR3, taken from reference TRBV7-8 and TRBJ1-1): GAGVSQSPRYKVAKRGQDVALRCDPISGHVSLFWYQQALGQGPEFLTYFQNEAQLDKSGLPSDRFFAERPEGSVSTLKIQRTQQEDSAVYLCASSLNSGPLNTEAFFGQGTRLTVV.

The chain has TRBV19 and TRBJ1-1; 7 bases map to TRBD1. The junction had 11 bases not matched to a gene; V was cut back by 5 bases and J by 5 bases. From germline, CDR1 is LNHDA and CDR2 SQIVND (reference sequence). The CDR3 loop spans 15 amino acids. The CDR3 is CASSARDRLGTEAFF. The CDR3 DNA is TGTGCCAGTAGTGCCCGGGACAGACTGGGGACTGAAGCTTTCTTT.